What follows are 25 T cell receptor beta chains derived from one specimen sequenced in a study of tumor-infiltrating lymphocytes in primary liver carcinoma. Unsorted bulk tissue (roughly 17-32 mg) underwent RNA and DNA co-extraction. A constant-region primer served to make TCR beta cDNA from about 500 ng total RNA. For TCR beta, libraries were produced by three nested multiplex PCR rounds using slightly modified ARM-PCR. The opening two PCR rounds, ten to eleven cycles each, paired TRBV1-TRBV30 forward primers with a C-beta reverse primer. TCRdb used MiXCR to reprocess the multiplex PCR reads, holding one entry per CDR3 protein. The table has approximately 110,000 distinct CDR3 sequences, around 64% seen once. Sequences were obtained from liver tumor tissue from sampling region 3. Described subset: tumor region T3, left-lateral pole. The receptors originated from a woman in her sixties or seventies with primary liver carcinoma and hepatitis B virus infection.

CDR3 in amino acids: CASSMPEATAEAFF. The CDR3 DNA sequence: TGTGCCAGTAGTATGCCGGAAGCGACTGCTGAAGCTTTCTTT. The rearrangement uses TRBV19 and TRBJ1-1; D remains ambiguous. The CDR3 runs to 14 residues. Germline CDR1 reads LNHDA; CDR2 reads SQIVND (reference sequence). V gave up 3 bases and J gave up 6 bases, with 14 bases separating them.

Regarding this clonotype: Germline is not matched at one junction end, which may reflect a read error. CDR3 sequence: CVSSFFLAGGQEGYTQYF. In DNA form, the CDR3 reads TGTGTCAGCAGTTTCTTTCTCGCGGGCGGCCAGGAGGGCTATACGCAGTATTTT. This chain joins TRBV12-3 or TRBV12-4 and TRBJ2-3, with TRBD2 as a possible D gene (6 bases). The CDR3 covers 18 residues.

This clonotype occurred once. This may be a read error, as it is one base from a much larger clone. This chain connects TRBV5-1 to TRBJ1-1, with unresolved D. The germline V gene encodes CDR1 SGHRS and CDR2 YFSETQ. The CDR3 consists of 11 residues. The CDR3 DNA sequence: TGCTCCAGCAAATTAGACACTGAAGCTTTCTTT. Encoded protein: CSSKLDTEAFF.

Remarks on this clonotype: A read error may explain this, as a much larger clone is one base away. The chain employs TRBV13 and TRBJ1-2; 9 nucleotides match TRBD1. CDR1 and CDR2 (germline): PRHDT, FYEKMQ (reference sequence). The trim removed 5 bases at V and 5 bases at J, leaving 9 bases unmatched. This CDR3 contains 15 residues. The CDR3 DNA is TGTGCCAGCAGCGCCACACAACAGGGGGCATATGGCTACACCTTC. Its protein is CASSATQQGAYGYTF.

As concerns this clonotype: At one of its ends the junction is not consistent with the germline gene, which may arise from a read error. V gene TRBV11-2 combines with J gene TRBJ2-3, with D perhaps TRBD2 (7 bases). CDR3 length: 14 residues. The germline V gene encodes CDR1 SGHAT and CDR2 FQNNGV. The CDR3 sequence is CTSSGGGVGGTQYF. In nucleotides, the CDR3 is TGTACCAGCAGCGGCGGGGGCGTGGGAGGTACGCAGTATTTT.

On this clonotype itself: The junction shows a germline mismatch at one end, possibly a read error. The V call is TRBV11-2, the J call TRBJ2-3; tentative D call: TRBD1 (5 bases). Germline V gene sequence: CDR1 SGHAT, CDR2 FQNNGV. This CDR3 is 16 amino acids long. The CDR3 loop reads CASNLTGQAITDTQYF. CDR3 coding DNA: TGTGCCAGCAACTTAACCGGACAAGCGATCACAGATACGCAGTATTTT.

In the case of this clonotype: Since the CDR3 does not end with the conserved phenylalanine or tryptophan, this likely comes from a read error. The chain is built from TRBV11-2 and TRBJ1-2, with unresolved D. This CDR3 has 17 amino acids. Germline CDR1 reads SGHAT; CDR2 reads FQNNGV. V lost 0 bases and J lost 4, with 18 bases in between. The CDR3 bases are TGTGCCAGCAGCTTAGATCTGATAAGGGCGCTGCGCTATGGCTACACCTTA. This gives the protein CASSLDLIRALRYGYTL.

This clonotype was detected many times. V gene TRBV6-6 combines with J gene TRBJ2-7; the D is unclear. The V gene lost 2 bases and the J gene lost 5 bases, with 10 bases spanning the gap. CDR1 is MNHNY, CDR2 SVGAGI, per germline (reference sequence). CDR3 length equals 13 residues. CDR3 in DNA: TGTGCCAGCAGTTACCCGGGTTGGGACGAGCAGTACTTC. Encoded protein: CASSYPGWDEQYF.

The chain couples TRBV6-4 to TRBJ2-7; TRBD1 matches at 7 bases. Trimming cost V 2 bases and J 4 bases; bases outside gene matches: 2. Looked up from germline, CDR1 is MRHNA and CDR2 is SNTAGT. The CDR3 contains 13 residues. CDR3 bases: TGTGCCAGCAGTGACGGACAGGAGTACGAGCAGTACTTC. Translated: CASSDGQEYEQYF.

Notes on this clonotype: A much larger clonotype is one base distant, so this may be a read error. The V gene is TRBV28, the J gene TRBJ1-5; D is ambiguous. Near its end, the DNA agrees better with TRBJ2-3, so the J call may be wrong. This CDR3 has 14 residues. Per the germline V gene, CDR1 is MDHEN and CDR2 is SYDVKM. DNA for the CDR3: TGTGCCAGCGCCGGGCAATATAGCAATCAGCCCCAGTATTTT. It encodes CASAGQYSNQPQYF.

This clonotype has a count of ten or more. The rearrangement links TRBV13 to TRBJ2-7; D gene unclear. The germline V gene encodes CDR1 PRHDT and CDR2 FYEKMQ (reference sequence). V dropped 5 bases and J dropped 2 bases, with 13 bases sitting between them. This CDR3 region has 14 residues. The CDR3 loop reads CASSQWKTAYEQYF. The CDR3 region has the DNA TGTGCCAGCAGCCAGTGGAAGACGGCCTACGAGCAGTACTTC.

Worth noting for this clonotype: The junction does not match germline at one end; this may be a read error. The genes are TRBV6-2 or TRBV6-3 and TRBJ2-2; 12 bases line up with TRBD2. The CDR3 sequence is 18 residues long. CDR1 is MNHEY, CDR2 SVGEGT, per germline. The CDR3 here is CASSRWTSGMLYTGELFF. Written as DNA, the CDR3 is TGTGCCAGCAGTCGTTGGACTAGCGGGATGCTCTACACCGGGGAGTTGTTTTTT.

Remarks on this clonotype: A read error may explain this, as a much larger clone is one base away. The CDR3 reads CASTPKGQDRDGSYNEQFF. The CDR3 coding sequence is TGTGCCAGCACCCCGAAGGGGCAGGACCGGGACGGGTCGTACAATGAGCAGTTCTTC. The genes are TRBV21-1 and TRBJ2-1; TRBD1 reflects the table's D call only, with no check against the DNA. TRBV21-1 has pseudogene status. This CDR3 contains 19 residues.

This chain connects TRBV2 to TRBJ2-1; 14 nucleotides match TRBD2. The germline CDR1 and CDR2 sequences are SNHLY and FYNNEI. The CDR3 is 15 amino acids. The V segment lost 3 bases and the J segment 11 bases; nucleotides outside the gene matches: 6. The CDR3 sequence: CASSDGTSGGLKQFF. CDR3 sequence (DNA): TGTGCCAGCAGTGACGGGACTAGCGGGGGACTTAAGCAGTTCTTC. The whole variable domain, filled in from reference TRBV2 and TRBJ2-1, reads EPEVTQTPSHQVTQMGQEVILRCVPISNHLYFYWYRQILGQKVEFLVSFYNNEISEKSEIFDDQFSVERPDGSNFTLKIRSTKLEDSAMYFCASSDGTSGGLKQFFGPGTRLTVL.

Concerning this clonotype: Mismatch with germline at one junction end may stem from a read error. CDR3 region: CAGSSMTAVGTQYF. In nucleotides, the CDR3 is TGTGCCGGCAGCTCAATGACAGCGGTCGGGACCCAGTACTTC. This rearrangement joins TRBV11-2 to TRBJ2-5; the D gene could be TRBD1 or TRBD2 (5 bases each). The germline V gene encodes CDR1 SGHAT and CDR2 FQNNGV. This CDR3 has 14 residues.

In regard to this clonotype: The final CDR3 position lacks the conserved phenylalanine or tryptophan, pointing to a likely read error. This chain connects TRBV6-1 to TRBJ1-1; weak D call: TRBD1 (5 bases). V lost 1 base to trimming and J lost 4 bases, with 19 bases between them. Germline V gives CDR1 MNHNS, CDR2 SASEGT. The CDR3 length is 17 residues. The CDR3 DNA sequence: TGTGCCAGCAGTGAAGATTACAGGCACGGAGGGGTCACTGAAGCTTTCCTT. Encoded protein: CASSEDYRHGGVTEAFL.

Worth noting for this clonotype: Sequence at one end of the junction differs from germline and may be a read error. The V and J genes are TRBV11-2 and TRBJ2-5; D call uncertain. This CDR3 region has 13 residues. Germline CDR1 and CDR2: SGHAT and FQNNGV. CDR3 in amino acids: CASSLESRWTQYF. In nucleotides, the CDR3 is TGTGCCAGCAGCTTAGAATCCAGGTGGACCCAATACTTC.

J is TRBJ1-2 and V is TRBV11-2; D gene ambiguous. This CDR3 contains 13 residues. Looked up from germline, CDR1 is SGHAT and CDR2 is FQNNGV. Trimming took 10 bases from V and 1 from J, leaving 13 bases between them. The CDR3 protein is CAINPTRNYGYTF. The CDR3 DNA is TGTGCCATCAACCCGACCCGTAACTATGGCTACACCTTC.

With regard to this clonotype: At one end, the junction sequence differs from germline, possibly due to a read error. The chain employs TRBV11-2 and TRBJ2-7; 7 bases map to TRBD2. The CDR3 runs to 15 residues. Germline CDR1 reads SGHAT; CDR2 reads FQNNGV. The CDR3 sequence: CASSLDSGLVPEQYF. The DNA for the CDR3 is TGTGCTAGCAGCTTGGATAGTGGACTAGTTCCCGAGCAGTACTTC. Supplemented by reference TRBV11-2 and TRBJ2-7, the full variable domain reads EAGVAQSPRYKIIEKRQSVAFWCNPISGHATLYWYQQILGQGPKLLIQFQNNGVVDDSQLPKDRFSAERLKGVDSTLKIQPAKLEDSAVYLCASSLDSGLVPEQYFGPGTRLTVT.

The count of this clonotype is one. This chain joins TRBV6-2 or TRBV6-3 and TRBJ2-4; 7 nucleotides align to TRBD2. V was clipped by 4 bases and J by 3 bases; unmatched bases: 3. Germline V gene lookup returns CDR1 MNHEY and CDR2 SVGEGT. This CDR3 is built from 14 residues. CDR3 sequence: CASSSAGIKNIQYF. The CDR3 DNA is TGTGCCAGCAGTTCAGCGGGGATCAAAAACATTCAGTACTTC.

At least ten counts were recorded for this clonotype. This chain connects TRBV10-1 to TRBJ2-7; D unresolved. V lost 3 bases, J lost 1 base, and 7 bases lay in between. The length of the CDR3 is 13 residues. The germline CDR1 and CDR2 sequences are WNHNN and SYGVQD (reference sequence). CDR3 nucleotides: TGCGCCAGCAGTGAAGACCGTTCCTACGAGCAGTACTTC. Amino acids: CASSEDRSYEQYF.

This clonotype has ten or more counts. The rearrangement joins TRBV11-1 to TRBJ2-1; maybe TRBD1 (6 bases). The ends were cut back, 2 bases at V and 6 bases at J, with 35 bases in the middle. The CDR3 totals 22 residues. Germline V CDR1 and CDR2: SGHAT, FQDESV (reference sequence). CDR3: CASSLNRFPWTGTHRYINEQFF. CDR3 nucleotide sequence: TGTGCCAGCAGCTTAAATCGGTTTCCATGGACGGGGACACATAGGTACATCAATGAGCAGTTCTTC.

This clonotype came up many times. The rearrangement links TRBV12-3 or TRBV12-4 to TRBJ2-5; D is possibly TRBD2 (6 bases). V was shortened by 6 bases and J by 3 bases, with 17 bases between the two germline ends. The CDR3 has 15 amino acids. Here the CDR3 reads CASSTYPGSEETQYF. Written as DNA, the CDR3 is TGTGCCAGCAGCACCTACCCCGGGAGCGAAGAGACCCAGTACTTC.

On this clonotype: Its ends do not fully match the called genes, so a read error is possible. CDR3 DNA: TGTGCCAGCAGTTTAGACGGGACAGCTAATCCACCCCTCCACTTT. Translating it yields CASSLDGTANPPLHF. The chain joins TRBV28 to TRBJ1-6, with 7 bases aligning to TRBD1. The CDR3 runs to 15 residues. CDR1 is MDHEN and CDR2 is SYDVKM in the germline V gene.

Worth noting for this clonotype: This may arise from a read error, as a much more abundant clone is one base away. The CDR3 nucleotides read TGTACCAGCAGTTACCCCTCTGCGGGAGTATACGAGCAGTACTTC. Residues: CTSSYPSAGVYEQYF. The chain joins TRBV6-6 to TRBJ2-7, with TRBD2 matching over 7 bases. The germline V gene encodes CDR1 MNHNY and CDR2 SVGAGI (reference sequence). The CDR3 covers 15 residues.